This T cell receptor (beta chain) was recovered during a study of cytomegalovirus exposure and HLA in healthy donors (dated by TCRdb to about 2017). Context from the whole study: According to a later analysis, the 110 or so validation repertoires were produced on the same platform as the approximately 610 repertoires of the first cohort. The aim of the study was to test whether cataloging public T cell receptors could identify signatures of past pathogen exposure. A separate validation cohort of roughly 130 different subjects was used in addition to the 666-subject first cohort. To predict cytomegalovirus infection status, the study combined high-throughput TCR immunosequencing, statistical association of individual TCRs with disease status, and machine learning. The full study reports these points: According to the authors, the approach could potentially be generalized to other disease states and immunological phenotypes. In vitro tests confirmed that three of the cytomegalovirus-associated TCR beta chains recognize cytomegalovirus antigens. The classifier was reported to diagnose cytomegalovirus status with high specificity and sensitivity in both the original cohort and the validation cohort. Most TCR sequences were seen in very few donors, while some public TCRs were found in many individuals. A later analysis found that TCRs clustered in the first cohort also tended to co-occur in the roughly 120 validation repertoires, with 94% of cluster scores above 0. The validation cohort had no HLA typing available for a later analysis, so co-occurrence within that cohort was assessed over all 110 or so repertoires. The study listed around 160 TCR beta chains as associated with cytomegalovirus.

Separate from the approximately 730-subject first cohort, the validation cohort of some 130 subjects was the group to which the donors belonged. With regard to this clone: It has no known antigen specificity. No much larger clone is present one base from it, and per-base qualities are unavailable.

The library was produced with the immunoSEQ multiplex PCR assay. In the source study's methods: To diagnose cytomegalovirus status from the catalog of TCR beta chain sequences, a statistical classification framework was built. The immuneACCESS repertoire file appears here via TCRdb, limited to in-frame rearrangements. These files lack a portion of the clones; in checked studies, under half of the deficit traces to unresolved V genes, and the cause of the others is not known. V and J calls and clone size are copied from that table; D and trimming were computed from the DNA. The sample has roughly 77,000 clones on record, about 95% of them singletons. The ten largest make up 0.69% of the sample. The sequenced sample consisted of PBMCs. This TCR derives from a woman aged 18-29 years in good health and CMV-seronegative.

For the CDR3, the sequence is CASSPVRGAGQPQHF. DNA sequence: TGCGCCAGCAGCCCGGTGCGGGGGGCGGGTCAGCCCCAGCATTTT. The chain employs TRBV4-3 and TRBJ1-5; matching of 6 bases hints at TRBD1 as the D gene. The germline V gene gives CDR1 as LGHNA and CDR2 as YSLEER. Reading from cysteine to phenylalanine, the CDR3 counts 15 amino acids. Only CDR3 DNA remains: 45 bases, in frame from the first base. The trim is 4 bases for V and 6 bases for J, with a gap of 16 bases between the germline ends.